Below are 7 T cell receptor beta chains sequenced from a single sample in a study of T-cell reconstitution after alpha-beta-depleted transplantation in children. Whole-study results and caveats: Newly generated T cells supplied most T-cell counts and diversity one year post-transplant.

Researchers prepared the TCRbeta library using unique molecular identifiers, the study reports. TCRdb fed the PCR reads into MiXCR, producing one record per CDR3 protein. The data show about 300,000 distinct CDR3 sequences, 7.5% to 9% seen once. Their antigens remain unidentified. The source was peripheral blood, collected 360 days after TCRalphabeta/CD19-depleted stem cell transplant. The origin of the receptors is a female patient aged 2-10 years who had a stem cell transplant for Fanconi anemia, so the T cells may come from the graft donor.

This clonotype has more than one count but fewer than ten. The gene calls are TRBV20-1 and TRBJ2-5; D gene unclear. Germline V gene sequence: CDR1 DFQATT, CDR2 SNEGSKA (reference sequence). The CDR3 contains 12 residues. The V and J ends lost 1 base and 2 bases respectively, with 5 bases between them. CDR3 sequence: CSARGPQETQYF. Here the CDR3 DNA reads TGCAGTGCTAGAGGTCCTCAAGAGACCCAGTACTTC.

This clonotype was picked up many times. This chain joins TRBV7-9 and TRBJ2-7; 10 bases line up with TRBD1. Per the germline V gene, CDR1 is SEHNR and CDR2 is FQNEAQ (reference sequence). After removal of 3 bases from V and 6 bases from J, the junction contained 11 bases not matched to a gene. There are 16 residues in the CDR3. In nucleotides, the CDR3 is TGTGCCAGCAGCTTTTCACCGGGACAGGGGTTCCTCGAGCAGTACTTC. Translation: CASSFSPGQGFLEQYF.

This clonotype appeared a few times. The gene calls are TRBV24-1 and TRBJ1-3; unclear D gene. The CDR3 has 18 amino acids. V was trimmed by 8 bases and J by 4 bases, leaving 26 bases between them. In germline, CDR1 is KGHDR, CDR2 SFDVKD. This CDR3 reads CATNIALPGEMGGNTIYF. CDR3 DNA sequence: TGTGCCACCAACATTGCCCTCCCTGGGGAAATGGGAGGAAACACCATATATTTT.

This clonotype has ten or more counts. The chain is built from TRBV5-1 and TRBJ1-1, with D perhaps TRBD1 (5 bases). The CDR3 loop spans 14 amino acids. Germline CDR1 reads SGHRS; CDR2 reads YFSETQ. The V gene lost 4 bases and the J gene lost 1 base, with 11 bases spanning the gap. The CDR3 is CASSEFGQNTEAFF. The CDR3 DNA is TGCGCCAGCAGCGAATTCGGACAGAACACTGAAGCTTTCTTT.

For this clonotype: The CDR3 end shows no conserved phenylalanine or tryptophan, and so a read error is likely. This sequence joins TRBV5-6 and TRBJ1-1; D unresolved. V gave up 4 bases and J gave up 1 base, with 8 bases separating them. This CDR3 is 13 amino acids long. Germline CDR1 reads SGHDT; CDR2 reads YYEEEE. CDR3: CASSLPGNTEAFS. Here the CDR3 DNA reads TGTGCCAGCAGCCTCCCGGGGAACACTGAAGCTTTCTCT.

Here the CDR3 DNA reads TGTGCCATCAGTGAGGGGAGCTACAATGAGCAGTTCTTC. Translation gives CAISEGSYNEQFF. The chain combines TRBV10-3 with TRBJ2-1; D might be TRBD2 (5 bases). This CDR3 has 13 residues. Germline assignment: CDR1 ENHRY and CDR2 SYGVKD. V was clipped by 2 bases and J by 3 bases, with 5 bases between them.

This clonotype has a count of ten or more. This chain links TRBV10-3 with TRBJ2-7, with D possibly being TRBD1 or TRBD2 (6 bases each). Trimming took off 7 bases at V and 1 base at J, with 14 bases between the two ends. Germline-derived CDR1 and CDR2 are ENHRY and SYGVKD. The CDR3 sequence is 14 residues long. The CDR3 DNA is TGTGCCATCAAAATAGGGGGGCCATCCTACGAGCAGTACTTC. It yields the protein CAIKIGGPSYEQYF.